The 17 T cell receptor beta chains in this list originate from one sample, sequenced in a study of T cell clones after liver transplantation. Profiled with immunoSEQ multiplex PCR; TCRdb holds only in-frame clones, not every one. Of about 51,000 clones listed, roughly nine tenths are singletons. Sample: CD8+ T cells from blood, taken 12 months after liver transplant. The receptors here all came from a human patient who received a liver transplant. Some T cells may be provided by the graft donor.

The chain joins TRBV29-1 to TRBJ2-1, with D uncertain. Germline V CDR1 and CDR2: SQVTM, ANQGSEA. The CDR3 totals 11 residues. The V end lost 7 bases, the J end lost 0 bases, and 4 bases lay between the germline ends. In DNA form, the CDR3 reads TGCAGCGGAACCTCCTACAATGAGCAGTTCTTC. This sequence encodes CSGTSYNEQFF.

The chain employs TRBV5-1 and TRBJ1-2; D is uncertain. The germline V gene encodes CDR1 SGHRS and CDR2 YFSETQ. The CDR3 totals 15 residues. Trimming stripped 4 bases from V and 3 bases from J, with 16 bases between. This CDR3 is CASSGEGGNYYGYTF. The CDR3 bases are TGCGCCAGCAGCGGTGAGGGAGGGAATTACTATGGCTACACCTTC.

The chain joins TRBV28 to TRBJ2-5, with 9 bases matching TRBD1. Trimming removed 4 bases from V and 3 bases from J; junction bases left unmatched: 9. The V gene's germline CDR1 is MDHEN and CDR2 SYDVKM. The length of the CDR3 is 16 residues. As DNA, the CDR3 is TGTGCCAGCAGTTCAAAGGACAGGGGAGGTGAAGAGACCCAGTACTTC. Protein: CASSSKDRGGEETQYF. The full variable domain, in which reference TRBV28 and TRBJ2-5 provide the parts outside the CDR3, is DVKVTQSSRYLVKRTGEKVFLECVQDMDHENMFWYRQDPGLGLRLIYFSYDVKMKEKGDIPEGYSVSREKKERFSLILESASTNQTSMYLCASSSKDRGGEETQYFGPGTRLLVL.

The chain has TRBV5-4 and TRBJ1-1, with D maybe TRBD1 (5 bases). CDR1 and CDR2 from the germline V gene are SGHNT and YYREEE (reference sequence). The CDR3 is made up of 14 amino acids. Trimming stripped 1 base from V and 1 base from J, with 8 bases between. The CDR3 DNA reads TGTGCCAGCAGCTTGATGGGGGAGAACACTGAAGCTTTCTTT. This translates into CASSLMGENTEAFF.

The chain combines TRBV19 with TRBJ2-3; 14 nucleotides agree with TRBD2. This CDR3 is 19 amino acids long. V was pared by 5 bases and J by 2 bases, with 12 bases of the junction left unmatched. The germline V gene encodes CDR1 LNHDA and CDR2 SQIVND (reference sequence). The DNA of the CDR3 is TGTGCCAGTAGTTTTCCGGGACTAGCGGGAGAGGAACCCACAGATACGCAGTATTTT. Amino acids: CASSFPGLAGEEPTDTQYF.

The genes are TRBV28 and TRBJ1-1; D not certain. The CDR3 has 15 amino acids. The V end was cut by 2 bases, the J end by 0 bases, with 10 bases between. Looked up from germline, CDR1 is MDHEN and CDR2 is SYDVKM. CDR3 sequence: CASSLETFLNTEAFF. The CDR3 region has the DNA TGTGCCAGCAGTTTAGAGACCTTCTTGAACACTGAAGCTTTCTTT.

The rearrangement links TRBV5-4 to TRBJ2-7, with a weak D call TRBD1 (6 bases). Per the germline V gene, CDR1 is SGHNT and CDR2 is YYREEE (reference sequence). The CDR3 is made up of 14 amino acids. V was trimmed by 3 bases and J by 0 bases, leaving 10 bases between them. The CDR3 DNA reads TGTGCCAGCAGCTCTCCAGGGGACTCCTACGAGCAGTACTTC. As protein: CASSSPGDSYEQYF.

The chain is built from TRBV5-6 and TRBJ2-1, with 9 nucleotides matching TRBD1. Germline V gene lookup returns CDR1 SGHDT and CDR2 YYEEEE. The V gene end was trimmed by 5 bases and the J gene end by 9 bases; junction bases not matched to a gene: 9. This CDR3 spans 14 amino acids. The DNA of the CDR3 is TGTGCCAGCAGGCCTACAGGGGGCTTGGGTGAGCAGTTCTTC. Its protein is CASRPTGGLGEQFF.

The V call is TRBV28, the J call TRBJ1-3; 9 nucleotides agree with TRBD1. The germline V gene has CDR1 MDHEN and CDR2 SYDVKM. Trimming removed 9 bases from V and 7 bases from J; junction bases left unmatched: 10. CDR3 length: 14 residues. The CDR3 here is CASKATGGGNTIYF. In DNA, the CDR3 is TGTGCCAGTAAAGCTACAGGGGGCGGGAACACCATATATTTT.

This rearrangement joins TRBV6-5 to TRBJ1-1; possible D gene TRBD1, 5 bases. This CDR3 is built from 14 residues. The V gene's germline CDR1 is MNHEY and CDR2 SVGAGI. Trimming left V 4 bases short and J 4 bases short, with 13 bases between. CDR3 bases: TGTGCCAGCAGTTTCAGGGAAGGGGTCACTGAAGCTTTCTTT. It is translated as CASSFREGVTEAFF.

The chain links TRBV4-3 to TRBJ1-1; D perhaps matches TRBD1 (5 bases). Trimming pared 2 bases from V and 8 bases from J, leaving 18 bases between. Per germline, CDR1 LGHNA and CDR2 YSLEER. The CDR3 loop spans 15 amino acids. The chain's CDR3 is CASSQMNRAGTEAFF. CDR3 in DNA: TGCGCCAGCAGCCAAATGAACCGCGCCGGGACCGAAGCTTTCTTT.

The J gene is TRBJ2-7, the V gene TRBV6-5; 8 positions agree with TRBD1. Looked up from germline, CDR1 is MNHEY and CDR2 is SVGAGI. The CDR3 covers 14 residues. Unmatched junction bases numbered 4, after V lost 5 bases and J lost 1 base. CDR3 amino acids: CASSLGQGSYEQYF. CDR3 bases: TGTGCCAGCAGTCTCGGACAGGGATCCTACGAGCAGTACTTC.

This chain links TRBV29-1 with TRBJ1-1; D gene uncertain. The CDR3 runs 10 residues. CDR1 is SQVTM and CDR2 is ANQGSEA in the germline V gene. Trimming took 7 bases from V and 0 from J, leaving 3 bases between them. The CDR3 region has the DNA TGCAGCGCCGTGAACACTGAAGCTTTCTTT. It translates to CSAVNTEAFF. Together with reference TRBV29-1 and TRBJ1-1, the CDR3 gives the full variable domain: SAVISQKPSRDICQRGTSLTIQCQVDSQVTMMFWYRQQPGQSLTLIATANQGSEATYESGFVIDKFPISRPNLTFSTLTVSNMSPEDSSIYLCSAVNTEAFFGQGTRLTVV.

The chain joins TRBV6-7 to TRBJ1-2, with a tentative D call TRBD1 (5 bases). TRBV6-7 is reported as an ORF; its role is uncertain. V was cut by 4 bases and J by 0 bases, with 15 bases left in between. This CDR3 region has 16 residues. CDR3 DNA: TGTGCCAGCAGTTCGGAAGGGGTTCTCGCTAACTATGGCTACACCTTC. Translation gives CASSSEGVLANYGYTF.

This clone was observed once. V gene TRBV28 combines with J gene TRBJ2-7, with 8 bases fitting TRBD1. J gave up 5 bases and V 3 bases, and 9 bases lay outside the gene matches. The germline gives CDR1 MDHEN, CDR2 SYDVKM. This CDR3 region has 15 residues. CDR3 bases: TGTGCCAGCAGTTTGGCAGGACAGGGTTCCCACGAGCAGTACTTC. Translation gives CASSLAGQGSHEQYF.

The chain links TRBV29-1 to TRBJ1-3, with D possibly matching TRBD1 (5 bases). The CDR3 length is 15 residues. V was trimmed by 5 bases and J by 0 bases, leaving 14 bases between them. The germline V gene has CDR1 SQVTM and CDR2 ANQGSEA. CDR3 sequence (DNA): TGCAGCGTTTTGGATTTTACAGGCTCTGGAAACACCATATATTTT. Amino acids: CSVLDFTGSGNTIYF.

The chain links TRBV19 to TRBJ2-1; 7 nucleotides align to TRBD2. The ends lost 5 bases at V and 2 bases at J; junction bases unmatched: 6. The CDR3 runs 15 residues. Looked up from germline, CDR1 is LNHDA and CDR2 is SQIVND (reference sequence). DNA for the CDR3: TGTGCCAGTAGTCCGGGGACTACCCCCTACAATGAGCAGTTCTTC. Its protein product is CASSPGTTPYNEQFF. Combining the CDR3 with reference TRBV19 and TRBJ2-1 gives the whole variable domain DGGITQSPKYLFRKEGQNVTLSCEQNLNHDAMYWYRQDPGQGLRLIYYSQIVNDFQKGDIAEGYSVSREKKESFPLTVTSAQKNPTAFYLCASSPGTTPYNEQFFGPGTRLTVL.